The 4 T cell receptor beta chains in this list originate from one sample, sequenced in a study of blood T cell repertoires in COVID-19. The method was immunoSEQ multiplex PCR; TCRdb's version includes in-frame clones alone and lacks a portion of them. The sample includes fewer than 80,000 clones, around nine tenths seen only once; the top ten take approximately 15%. The sequenced sample consisted of peripheral blood. These receptors were collected from a woman over 75 with active or convalescent COVID-19.

The CDR3 reads CATSRGQGALDTQYF. The DNA for the CDR3 is TGTGCCACCAGCAGAGGGCAGGGGGCTTTAGATACGCAGTATTTT. The V call is TRBV15, the J call TRBJ2-3; TRBD1 aligns across 8 bases. Germline trimming cut 1 base from V and 5 bases from J; bases unmatched to any gene: 5. This CDR3 comprises 15 residues. The germline gives CDR1 LNHNV, CDR2 YYDKDF (reference sequence). The entire variable domain, with the rest obtained from reference TRBV15 and TRBJ2-3, is as follows: DAMVIQNPRYQVTQFGKPVTLSCSQTLNHNVMYWYQQKSSQAPKLLFHYYDKDFNNEADTPDNFQSRRPNTSFCFLDIRSPGLGDTAMYLCATSRGQGALDTQYFGPGTRLTVL.

The chain carries TRBV2 and TRBJ1-5; tentatively, D is TRBD1 (5 bases). Trimming removed 2 bases from V and 4 bases from J, with 6 bases in between. CDR3 length equals 13 residues. The germline V gene encodes CDR1 SNHLY and CDR2 FYNNEI. The CDR3 sequence: CASSEQGNQPQHF. The CDR3 DNA follows: TGTGCCAGCAGTGAACAGGGAAATCAGCCCCAGCATTTT.

J is TRBJ2-1 and V is TRBV3-1 (or the pseudogene TRBV3-2), with TRBD1 matching over 9 bases. The germline CDR1 and CDR2 sequences are LGHDT and YNNKEL (reference sequence). The trim removed 0 bases at V and 6 bases at J, leaving 6 bases unmatched. This CDR3 spans 16 amino acids. The CDR3 sequence is CASSQEGNRGLNEQFF. In DNA form, the CDR3 reads TGTGCCAGCAGCCAAGAAGGCAACAGGGGGCTCAATGAGCAGTTCTTC.

The genes are TRBV20-1 and TRBJ2-4, with D perhaps matching TRBD2 (7 bases). CDR3 length: 16 residues. In germline, CDR1 is DFQATT, CDR2 SNEGSKA (reference sequence). V lost 3 bases and J 3 bases, leaving 18 bases between the germline ends. CDR3 DNA: TGCAGTGCTAGTTCCTGGAGTAGGGGGGGCAAAAACATTCAGTACTTC. Encoded protein: CSASSWSRGGKNIQYF.